The 18 T cell receptor beta chains listed next were all sequenced from one sample in a study of blood T cell repertoires in COVID-19. Repertoires were generated with immunoSEQ multiplex PCR, while TCRdb's copy carries only in-frame clones and drops some. The table lists roughly 200,000 clones, about 85% of them singletons, with 15% to 20% in the top ten. The sequenced material came from peripheral blood. The source is a human donor in a cohort sampled during active COVID-19.

The J gene is TRBJ2-7, the V gene TRBV2; D remains ambiguous. Germline CDR1 SNHLY, CDR2 FYNNEI. The CDR3 is made up of 12 amino acids. The V end lost 6 bases, the J end lost 3 bases, and 9 bases lay between the germline ends. CDR3: CASSLLDYEQYV. The CDR3 DNA sequence: TGTGCCAGCAGCCTCCTAGACTACGAGCAGTACGTC.

The chain carries TRBV7-8 and TRBJ1-2; TRBD1 agrees at 8 bases. Germline CDR1 reads SGHVS; CDR2 reads FQNEAQ. V was pared by 5 bases and J by 8 bases, with 13 bases of the junction left unmatched. This CDR3 is built from 15 residues. In DNA, the CDR3 is TGTGCCAGCAGCAGGCGCAGACAGGGGCCTGGAGGCTACACCTTC. Protein sequence: CASSRRRQGPGGYTF. The full variable domain, in which reference TRBV7-8 and TRBJ1-2 provide the parts outside the CDR3, is GAGVSQSPRYKVAKRGQDVALRCDPISGHVSLFWYQQALGQGPEFLTYFQNEAQLDKSGLPSDRFFAERPEGSVSTLKIQRTQQEDSAVYLCASSRRRQGPGGYTFGSGTRLTVV.

V and J are TRBV9 and TRBJ2-7; no firm D call. Germline CDR1 SGDLS, CDR2 YYNGEE. The CDR3 is made up of 14 amino acids. Deletions cut 0 bases from V and 6 bases from J, with 13 bases between. CDR3 bases: TGTGCCAGCAGCGTAGCCCCCCTTCCTTCCGAGCAGTACTTC. It specifies CASSVAPLPSEQYF.

The chain uses TRBV15 and TRBJ2-5; D is perhaps TRBD1 (6 bases). Trimming pared 0 bases from V and 4 bases from J, leaving 12 bases between. Germline-derived CDR1 and CDR2 are LNHNV and YYDKDF (reference sequence). The CDR3 length is 15 residues. The CDR3 region is CATSRDRGRGETQYF. In DNA, the CDR3 is TGTGCCACCAGCAGAGATCGGGGCAGGGGAGAGACCCAGTACTTC.

This chain uses TRBV6-5 with TRBJ1-5, with 10 bases aligning to TRBD1. In germline, CDR1 is MNHEY, CDR2 SVGAGI. V lost 6 bases, J lost 9 bases, and 5 bases stayed unmatched. The CDR3 contains 13 residues. CDR3 in amino acids: CASSRQGAVPQHF. Written as DNA, the CDR3 is TGTGCCAGCAGCAGACAGGGGGCCGTGCCCCAGCATTTT.

In this sample, this clone turned up once. The gene calls are TRBV5-8 and TRBJ1-3; the D is unclear. The CDR3 has 14 amino acids. V gave up 0 bases and J gave up 5 bases, with 9 bases separating them. Germline V lookup: CDR1 SGHTS, CDR2 YDEGEE. CDR3 in amino acids: CASSLDSERNTIYF. The CDR3 DNA reads as TGTGCCAGCAGCTTGGACAGTGAGAGAAACACCATATATTTT.

To note about this clone: Additional DNA sequences in this sample encode the identical CDR3. The V call is TRBV19, the J call TRBJ1-5; TRBD1 is a possible D gene (5 bases). The CDR3 sequence is 15 residues long. V lost 3 bases to trimming and J lost 4 bases, with 13 bases between them. CDR1 is LNHDA, CDR2 SQIVND, per germline (reference sequence). Written as DNA, the CDR3 is TGTGCCAGTAGTATTTCCCTTGGGGGGAATCAGCCCCAGCATTTT. It encodes CASSISLGGNQPQHF.

V gene TRBV2 combines with J gene TRBJ2-7; TRBD1 matches 7 bases. CDR3 size: 14 residues. Per the germline V gene, CDR1 is SNHLY and CDR2 is FYNNEI. J was trimmed by 2 bases and V by 4 bases; bases with no gene match: 5. The CDR3, as DNA: TGTGCCAGCAGTGGAGGGGGCGGAACCTACGAGCAGTACTTC. It yields the protein CASSGGGGTYEQYF.

The chain couples TRBV6-5 to TRBJ1-2; 9 positions agree with TRBD1. CDR3 length: 14 residues. After removal of 6 bases from V and 4 bases from J, the junction contained 6 bases not matched to a gene. Per germline, CDR1 MNHEY and CDR2 SVGAGI. CDR3: CASRQGASPYGYTF. CDR3 nucleotide sequence: TGTGCCAGCAGACAGGGGGCTAGCCCCTATGGCTACACCTTC.

This chain links TRBV10-3 with TRBJ2-3; TRBD2 aligns across 8 bases. Germline V gene lookup returns CDR1 ENHRY and CDR2 SYGVKD. V lost 2 bases, J lost 1 base, and 8 bases stayed unmatched. This CDR3 spans 17 amino acids. This chain's CDR3 is CAISEPGGAGGTDTQYF. As DNA, the CDR3 is TGTGCCATCAGTGAGCCGGGAGGGGCGGGGGGCACAGATACGCAGTATTTT.

The chain uses TRBV15 and TRBJ2-6, with D possibly being TRBD2 (5 bases). This CDR3 is 19 amino acids long. The germline V gene has CDR1 LNHNV and CDR2 YYDKDF (reference sequence). V was pared by 3 bases and J by 0 bases, with 18 bases between. Here the CDR3 DNA reads TGTGCCACCAGCAGGGATATAGAGGGCAGCTACTCTGGGGCCAACGTCCTGACTTTC. Translation: CATSRDIEGSYSGANVLTF.

The V gene is TRBV18, the J gene TRBJ2-5; D is unclear. The CDR3 sequence is 14 residues long. V was shortened by 5 bases and J by 8 bases, with 18 bases between the two germline ends. Germline V CDR1 and CDR2: KGHSH, LQKENI. Here the CDR3 DNA reads TGTGCCAGCTCAACTAAAAACCCGAAGAGAACCCAGTACTTC. Translated: CASSTKNPKRTQYF.

This rearrangement joins TRBV5-5 to TRBJ2-3; possibly TRBD2 for D (6 bases). This CDR3 is built from 14 residues. Trimming cost V 0 bases and J 7 bases, with 12 bases left between them. The V gene's germline CDR1 is SGHKS and CDR2 YYEKEE (reference sequence). The CDR3: CASSLERDSNTQYF. The CDR3, as DNA: TGTGCCAGCAGCTTGGAACGGGACTCAAATACGCAGTATTTT.

The rearrangement joins TRBV18 to TRBJ2-1; 14 bases agree with TRBD2. V trimming: 6 bases; J trimming: 8 bases; junction bases outside the gene matches: 9. Germline lookup yields CDR1 KGHSH and CDR2 LQKENI. The CDR3 spans 16 residues. This CDR3 reads CASSSGLAGVIDEQFF. The CDR3 coding sequence is TGTGCCAGCTCCTCGGGACTAGCGGGGGTTATTGATGAGCAGTTCTTC.

J is TRBJ2-1 and V is TRBV6-5; 8 nucleotides line up with TRBD1. Germline CDR1 is MNHEY and CDR2 is SVGAGI. Losses at the gene ends were 6 bases for V and 6 bases for J; bases not matched to a gene: 10. This CDR3 is built from 15 residues. CDR3 in amino acids: CASRRQGPVANEQFF. Here the CDR3 DNA reads TGTGCCAGCAGAAGACAGGGGCCCGTAGCCAATGAGCAGTTCTTC.

This clone was detected once. The V and J genes are TRBV9 and TRBJ1-1; tentative D call: TRBD1 (6 bases). CDR1 and CDR2 from the germline V gene are SGDLS and YYNGEE. The V gene lost 0 bases and the J gene lost 4 bases, with 13 bases spanning the gap. The CDR3 length is 15 residues. The CDR3 nucleotides read TGTGCCAGCAGCGTAGCTCCAGGGGAAGGCACTGAAGCTTTCTTT. This gives the protein CASSVAPGEGTEAFF.

The J gene is TRBJ1-2, the V gene TRBV3-1 (or the pseudogene TRBV3-2); 8 bases are a match to TRBD1. Germline V gene lookup returns CDR1 LGHDT and CDR2 YNNKEL (reference sequence). CDR3 length equals 13 residues. Germline trimming cut 2 bases from V and 8 bases from J; bases unmatched to any gene: 4. CDR3 bases: TGTGCCAGCAGCCAATGGACAGGGCAGGGCTACACCTTC. It codes for CASSQWTGQGYTF.

The chain joins TRBV18 to TRBJ2-5; tentatively, D is TRBD2 (6 bases). Germline lookup yields CDR1 KGHSH and CDR2 LQKENI. V dropped 6 bases and J dropped 2 bases, with 13 bases sitting between them. The CDR3 loop spans 14 amino acids. CDR3 sequence (DNA): TGTGCCAGCTCCCTCGATGGGAGGCAAGAGACCCAGTACTTC. This codes for CASSLDGRQETQYF. The variable domain in full, completed from reference TRBV18 and TRBJ2-5, reads NAGVMQNPRHLVRRRGQEARLRCSPMKGHSHVYWYRQLPEEGLKFMVYLQKENIIDESGMPKERFSAEFPKEGPSILRIQQVVRGDSAAYFCASSLDGRQETQYFGPGTRLLVL.